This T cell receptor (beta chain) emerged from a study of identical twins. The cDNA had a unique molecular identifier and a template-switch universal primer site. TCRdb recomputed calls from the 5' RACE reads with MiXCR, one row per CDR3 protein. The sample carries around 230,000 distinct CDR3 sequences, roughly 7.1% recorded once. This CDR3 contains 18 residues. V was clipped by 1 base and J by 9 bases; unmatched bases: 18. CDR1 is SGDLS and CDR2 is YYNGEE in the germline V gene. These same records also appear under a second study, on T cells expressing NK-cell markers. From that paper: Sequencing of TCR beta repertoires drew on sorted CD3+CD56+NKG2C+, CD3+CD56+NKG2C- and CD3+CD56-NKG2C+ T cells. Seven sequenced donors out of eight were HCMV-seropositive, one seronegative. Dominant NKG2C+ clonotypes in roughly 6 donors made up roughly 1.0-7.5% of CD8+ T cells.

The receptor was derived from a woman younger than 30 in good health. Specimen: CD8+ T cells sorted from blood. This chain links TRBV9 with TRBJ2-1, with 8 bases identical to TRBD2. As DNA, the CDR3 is TGTGCCAGCAGCGTAAGAGGCCGGGAGCGGGAGCTGCTAGTTGAGCAGTTCTTC. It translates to CASSVRGRERELLVEQFF.